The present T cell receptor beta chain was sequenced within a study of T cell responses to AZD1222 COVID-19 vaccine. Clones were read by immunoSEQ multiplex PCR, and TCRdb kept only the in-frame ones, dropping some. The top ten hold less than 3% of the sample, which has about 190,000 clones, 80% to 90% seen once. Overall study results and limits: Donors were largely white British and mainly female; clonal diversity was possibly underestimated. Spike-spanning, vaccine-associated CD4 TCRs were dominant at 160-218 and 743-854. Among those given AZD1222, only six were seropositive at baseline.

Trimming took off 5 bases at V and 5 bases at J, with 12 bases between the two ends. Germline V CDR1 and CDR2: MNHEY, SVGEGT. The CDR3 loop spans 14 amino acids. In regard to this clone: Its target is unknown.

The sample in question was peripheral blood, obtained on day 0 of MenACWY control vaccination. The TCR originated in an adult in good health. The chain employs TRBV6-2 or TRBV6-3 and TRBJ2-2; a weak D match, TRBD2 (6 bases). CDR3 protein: CASSRDCATGELFF. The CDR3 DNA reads TGTGCCAGCAGTAGGGACTGCGCTACCGGGGAGCTGTTTTTT.